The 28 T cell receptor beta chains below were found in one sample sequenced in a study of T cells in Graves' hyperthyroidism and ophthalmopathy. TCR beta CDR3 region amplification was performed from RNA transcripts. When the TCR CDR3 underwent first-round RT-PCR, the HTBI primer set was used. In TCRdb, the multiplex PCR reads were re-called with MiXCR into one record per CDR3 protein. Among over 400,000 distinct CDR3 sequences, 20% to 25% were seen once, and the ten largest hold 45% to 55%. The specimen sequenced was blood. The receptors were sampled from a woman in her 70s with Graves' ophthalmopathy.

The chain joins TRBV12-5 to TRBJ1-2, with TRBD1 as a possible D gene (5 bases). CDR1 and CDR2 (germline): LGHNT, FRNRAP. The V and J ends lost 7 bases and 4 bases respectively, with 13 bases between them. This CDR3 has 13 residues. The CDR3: CASAPDSFYGYTF. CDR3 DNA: TGTGCTAGTGCCCCCGACAGTTTCTATGGCTACACCTTC.

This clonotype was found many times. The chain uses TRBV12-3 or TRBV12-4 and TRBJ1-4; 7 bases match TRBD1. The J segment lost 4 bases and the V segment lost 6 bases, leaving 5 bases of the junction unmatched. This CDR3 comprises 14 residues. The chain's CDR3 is CASSQGGGNEKLFF. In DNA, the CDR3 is TGTGCCAGCAGCCAAGGGGGCGGTAATGAAAAACTGTTTTTT.

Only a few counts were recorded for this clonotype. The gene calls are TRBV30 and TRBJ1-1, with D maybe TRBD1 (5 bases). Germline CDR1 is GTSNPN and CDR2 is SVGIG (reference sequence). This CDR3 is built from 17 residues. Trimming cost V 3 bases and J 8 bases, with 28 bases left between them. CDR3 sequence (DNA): TGTGCCTGGAGCGCCTCGGGGCGGCAGGGAGTAAGACTCGAAGCTTTCTTT. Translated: CAWSASGRQGVRLEAFF. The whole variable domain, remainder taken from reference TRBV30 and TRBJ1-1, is SQTIHQWPATLVQPVGSPLSLECTVEGTSNPNLYWYRQAAGRGLQLLFYSVGIGQISSEVPQNLSASRPQDRQFILSSKKLLLSDSGFYLCAWSASGRQGVRLEAFFGQGTRLTVV.

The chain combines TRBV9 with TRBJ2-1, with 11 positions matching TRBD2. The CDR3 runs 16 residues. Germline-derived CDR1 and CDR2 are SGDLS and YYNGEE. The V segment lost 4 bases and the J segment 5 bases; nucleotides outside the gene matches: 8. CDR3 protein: CASSPYGTSGNNEQFF. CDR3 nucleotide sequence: TGTGCCAGCAGCCCATACGGGACTAGCGGCAACAATGAGCAGTTCTTC.

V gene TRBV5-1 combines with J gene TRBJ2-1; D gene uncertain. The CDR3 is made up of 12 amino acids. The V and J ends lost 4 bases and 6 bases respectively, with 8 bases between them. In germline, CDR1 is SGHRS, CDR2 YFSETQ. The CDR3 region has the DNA TGCGCCAGCAGCGTCCCAGCCAATGAGCAGTTCTTC. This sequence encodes CASSVPANEQFF.

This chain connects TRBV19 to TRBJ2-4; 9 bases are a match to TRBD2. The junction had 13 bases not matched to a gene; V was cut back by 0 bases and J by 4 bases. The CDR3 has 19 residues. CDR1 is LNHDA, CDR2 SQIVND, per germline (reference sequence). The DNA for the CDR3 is TGTGCCAGTAGTATAGACCCCTCGGGGCTAGCGGGAACAAAAAACATTCAGTACTTC. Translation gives CASSIDPSGLAGTKNIQYF.

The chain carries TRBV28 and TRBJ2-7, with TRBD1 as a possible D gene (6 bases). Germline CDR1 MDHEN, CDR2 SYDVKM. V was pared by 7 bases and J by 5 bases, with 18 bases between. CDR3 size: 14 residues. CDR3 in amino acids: CASKGDKSFHEQYF. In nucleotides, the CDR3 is TGTGCCAGCAAGGGGGACAAATCTTTCCACGAGCAGTACTTC. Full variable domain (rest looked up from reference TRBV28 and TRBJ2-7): DVKVTQSSRYLVKRTGEKVFLECVQDMDHENMFWYRQDPGLGLRLIYFSYDVKMKEKGDIPEGYSVSREKKERFSLILESASTNQTSMYLCASKGDKSFHEQYFGPGTRLTVT.

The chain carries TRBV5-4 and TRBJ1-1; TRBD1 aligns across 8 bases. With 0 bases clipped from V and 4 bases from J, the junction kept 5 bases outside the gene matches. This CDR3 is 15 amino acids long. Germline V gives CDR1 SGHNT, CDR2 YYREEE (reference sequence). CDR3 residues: CASSLGQGARTEAFF. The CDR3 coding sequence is TGTGCCAGCAGCTTGGGGCAGGGGGCGCGCACTGAAGCTTTCTTT.

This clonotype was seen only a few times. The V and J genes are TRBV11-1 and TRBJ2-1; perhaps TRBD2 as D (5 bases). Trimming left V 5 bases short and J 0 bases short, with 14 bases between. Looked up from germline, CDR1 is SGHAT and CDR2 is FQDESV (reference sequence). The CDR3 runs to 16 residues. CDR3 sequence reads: CASSRLADNSYNEQFF. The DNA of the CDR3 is TGTGCCAGCAGCCGCCTAGCCGACAACTCCTACAATGAGCAGTTCTTC.

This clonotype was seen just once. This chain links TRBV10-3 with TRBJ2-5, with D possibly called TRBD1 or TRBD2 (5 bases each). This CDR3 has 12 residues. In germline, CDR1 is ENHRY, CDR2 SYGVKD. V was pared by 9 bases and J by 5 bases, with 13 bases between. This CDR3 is CAIGERGETQYF. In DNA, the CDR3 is TGTGCCATTGGGGAGAGGGGTGAGACCCAGTACTTC.

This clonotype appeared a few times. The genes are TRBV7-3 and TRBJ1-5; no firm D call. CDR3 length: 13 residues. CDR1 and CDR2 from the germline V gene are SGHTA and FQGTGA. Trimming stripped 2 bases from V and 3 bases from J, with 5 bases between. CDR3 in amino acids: CASSLVPNQPQHF. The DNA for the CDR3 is TGTGCCAGCAGCTTAGTGCCCAATCAGCCCCAGCATTTT.

The DNA for the CDR3 is TGCAGTGCTAAAGGAAACAATGAGCAGTTCTTC. Its translation is CSAKGNNEQFF. This chain links TRBV20-1 with TRBJ2-1, with D hard to call. V was shortened by 4 bases and J by 5 bases, with 6 bases between the two germline ends. Germline assignment: CDR1 DFQATT and CDR2 SNEGSKA (reference sequence). The CDR3 has 11 residues.

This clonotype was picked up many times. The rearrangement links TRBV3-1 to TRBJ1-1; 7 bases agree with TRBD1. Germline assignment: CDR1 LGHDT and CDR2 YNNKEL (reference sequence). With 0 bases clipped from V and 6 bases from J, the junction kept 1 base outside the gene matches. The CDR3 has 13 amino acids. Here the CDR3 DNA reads TGTGCCAGCAGCCAAGATGACAGGGCTGAAGCTTTCTTT. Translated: CASSQDDRAEAFF.

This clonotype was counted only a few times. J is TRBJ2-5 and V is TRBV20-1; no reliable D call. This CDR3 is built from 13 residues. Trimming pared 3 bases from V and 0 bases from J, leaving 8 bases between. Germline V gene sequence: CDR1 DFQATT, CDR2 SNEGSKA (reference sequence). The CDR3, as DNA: TGCAGTGCTAGGAAGCTACACCAAGAGACCCAGTACTTC. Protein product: CSARKLHQETQYF.

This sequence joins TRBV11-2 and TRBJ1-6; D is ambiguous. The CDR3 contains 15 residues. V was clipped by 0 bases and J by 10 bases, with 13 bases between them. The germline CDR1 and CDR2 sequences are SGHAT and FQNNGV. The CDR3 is CASSLEADRASPLHF. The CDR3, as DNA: TGTGCCAGCAGCTTAGAGGCAGATCGGGCCTCACCCCTCCACTTT. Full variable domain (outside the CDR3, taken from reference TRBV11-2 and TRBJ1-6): EAGVAQSPRYKIIEKRQSVAFWCNPISGHATLYWYQQILGQGPKLLIQFQNNGVVDDSQLPKDRFSAERLKGVDSTLKIQPAKLEDSAVYLCASSLEADRASPLHFGNGTRLTVT.

The CDR3 loop is CAWSVESGLYNEQFF. Here the CDR3 DNA reads TGTGCCTGGAGTGTAGAAAGCGGCCTCTACAATGAGCAGTTCTTC. The chain carries TRBV30 and TRBJ2-1, with D perhaps matching TRBD2 (5 bases). Germline CDR1 reads GTSNPN; CDR2 reads SVGIG (reference sequence). This CDR3 spans 15 amino acids. V was pared by 0 bases and J by 3 bases, with 12 bases between.

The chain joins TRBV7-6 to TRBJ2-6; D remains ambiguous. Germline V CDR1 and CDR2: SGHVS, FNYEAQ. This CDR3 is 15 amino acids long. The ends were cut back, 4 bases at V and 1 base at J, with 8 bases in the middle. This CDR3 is CASSSVFSGANVLTF. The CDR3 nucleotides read TGTGCCAGCAGCTCCGTTTTTTCTGGGGCCAACGTCCTGACTTTC.

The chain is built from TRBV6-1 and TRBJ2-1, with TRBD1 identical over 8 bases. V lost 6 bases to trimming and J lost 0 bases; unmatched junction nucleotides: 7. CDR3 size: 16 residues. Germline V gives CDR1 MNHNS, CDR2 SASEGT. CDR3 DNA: TGTGCCAGCAGCGCAGACGGGACAGGCTCCTACAATGAGCAGTTCTTC. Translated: CASSADGTGSYNEQFF.

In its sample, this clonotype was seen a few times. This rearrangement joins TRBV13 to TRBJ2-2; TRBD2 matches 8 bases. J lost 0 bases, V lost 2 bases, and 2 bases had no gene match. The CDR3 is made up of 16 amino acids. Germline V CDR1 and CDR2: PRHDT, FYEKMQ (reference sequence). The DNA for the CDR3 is TGTGCCAGCAGCTTACGCGGGAGGACGAACACCGGGGAGCTGTTTTTT. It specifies CASSLRGRTNTGELFF.

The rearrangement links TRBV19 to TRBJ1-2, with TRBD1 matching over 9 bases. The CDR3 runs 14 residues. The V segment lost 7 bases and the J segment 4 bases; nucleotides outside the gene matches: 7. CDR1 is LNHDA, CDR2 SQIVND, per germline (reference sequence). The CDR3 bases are TGTGCCAGTAAAAGGGGACAGGGTGCCTATGGCTACACCTTC. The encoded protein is CASKRGQGAYGYTF.

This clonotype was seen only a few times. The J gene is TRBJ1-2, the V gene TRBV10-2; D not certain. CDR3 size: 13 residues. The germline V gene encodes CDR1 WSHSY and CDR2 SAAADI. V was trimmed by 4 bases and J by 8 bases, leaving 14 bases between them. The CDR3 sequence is CASSGSKKRGYTF. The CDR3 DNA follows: TGCGCCAGCAGTGGCTCAAAAAAGCGAGGCTACACCTTC.

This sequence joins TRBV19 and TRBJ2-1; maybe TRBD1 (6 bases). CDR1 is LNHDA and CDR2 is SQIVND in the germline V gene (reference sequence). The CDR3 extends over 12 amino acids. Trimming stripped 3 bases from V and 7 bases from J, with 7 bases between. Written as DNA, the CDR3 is TGTGCCAGTAGTATTCAGGGGAATGAGCAGTTCTTC. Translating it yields CASSIQGNEQFF. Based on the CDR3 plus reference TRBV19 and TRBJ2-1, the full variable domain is DGGITQSPKYLFRKEGQNVTLSCEQNLNHDAMYWYRQDPGQGLRLIYYSQIVNDFQKGDIAEGYSVSREKKESFPLTVTSAQKNPTAFYLCASSIQGNEQFFGPGTRLTVL.

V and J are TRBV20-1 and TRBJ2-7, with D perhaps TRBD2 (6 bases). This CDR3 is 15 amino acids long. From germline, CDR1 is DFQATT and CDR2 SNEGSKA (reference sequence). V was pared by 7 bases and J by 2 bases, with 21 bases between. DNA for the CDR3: TGCAGTGTACGGAAAAAGCGGGCGATACCCTACGAGCAGTACTTC. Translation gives CSVRKKRAIPYEQYF.

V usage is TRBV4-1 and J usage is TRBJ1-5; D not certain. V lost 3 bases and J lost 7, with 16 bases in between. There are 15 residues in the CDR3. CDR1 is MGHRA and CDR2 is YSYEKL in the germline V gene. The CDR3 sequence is CASSQEATSVQPQHF. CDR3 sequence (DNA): TGCGCCAGCAGCCAGGAAGCGACATCCGTACAGCCCCAGCATTTT.

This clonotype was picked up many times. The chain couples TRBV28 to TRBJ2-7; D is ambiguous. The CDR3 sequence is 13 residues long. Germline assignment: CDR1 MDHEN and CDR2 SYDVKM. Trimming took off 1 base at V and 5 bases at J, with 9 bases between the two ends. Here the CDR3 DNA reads TGTGCCAGCAGTTTATCAACCCAAAACGAGCAGTACTTC. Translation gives CASSLSTQNEQYF.

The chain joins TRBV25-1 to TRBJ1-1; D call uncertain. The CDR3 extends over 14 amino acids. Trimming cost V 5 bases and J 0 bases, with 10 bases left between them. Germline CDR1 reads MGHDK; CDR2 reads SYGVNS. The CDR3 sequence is CASSHWEVNTEAFF. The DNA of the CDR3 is TGTGCCAGCAGTCATTGGGAGGTGAACACTGAAGCTTTCTTT. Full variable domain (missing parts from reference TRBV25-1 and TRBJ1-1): EADIYQTPRYLVIGTGKKITLECSQTMGHDKMYWYQQDPGMELHLIHYSYGVNSTEKGDLSSESTVSRIRTEHFPLTLESARPSHTSQYLCASSHWEVNTEAFFGQGTRLTVV.

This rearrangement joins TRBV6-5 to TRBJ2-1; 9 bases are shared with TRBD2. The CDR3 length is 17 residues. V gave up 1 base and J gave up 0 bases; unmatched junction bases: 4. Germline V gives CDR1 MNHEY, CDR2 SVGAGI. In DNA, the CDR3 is TGTGCCAGCAGTTACTACGGGACTAGCATCTCCTACAATGAGCAGTTCTTC. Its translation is CASSYYGTSISYNEQFF.

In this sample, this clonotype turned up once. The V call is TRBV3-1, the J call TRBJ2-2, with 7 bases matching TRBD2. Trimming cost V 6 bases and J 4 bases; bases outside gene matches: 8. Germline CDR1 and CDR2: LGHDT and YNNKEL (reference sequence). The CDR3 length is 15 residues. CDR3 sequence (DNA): TGTGCCAGCAGATTCGGGAGGAGAGGCACCGGGGAGCTGTTTTTT. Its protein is CASRFGRRGTGELFF.